This T cell receptor (beta chain) was found in a study of early T cells in non-severe SARS-CoV-2 infection. TCRdb called the 5' RACE reads again in MiXCR, with one record for every CDR3 protein. The sample holds fewer than 30,000 distinct CDR3 sequences, 3.5% to 5.5% seen once. The CDR3 totals 17 residues. This clonotype has more than one count but fewer than ten. This chain connects TRBV3-2 to TRBJ2-1; whether TRBD2, the table's D call, matches the DNA was not checked. TRBV3-2 is tagged as a pseudogene. This TCR was recovered from an adult who was a healthcare worker with PCR-confirmed SARS-CoV-2 infection or an uninfected control (not recorded which). Sequencing used whole blood. The CDR3: CASSPLGLADSYNEQFF. Here the CDR3 DNA reads TGTGCCAGCAGCCCCCTCGGACTAGCGGACTCCTACAATGAGCAGTTCTTC.